These 28 T cell receptor beta chains came from one sample sequenced in a study of kidney transplant recipient with SARS-CoV-2 infection. TCRdb ran MiXCR on the reads and lists one entry per CDR3 protein. The data hold approximately 250,000 distinct CDR3 sequences, with 29% observed a single time. This material consisted of a blood sample, taken at baseline and between days 110 and 120 from a kidney transplant recipient. These receptors all stem from a male patient in his thirties who had COVID-19 and was a kidney transplant recipient. Part of the T cells may come from the graft donor.

In this sample, this clonotype turned up many times. Written as DNA, the CDR3 is TGCAGTGCTTACAGTCGGCTGTTTCGAAAGACCTATGGCTACACCTTC. Translated: CSAYSRLFRKTYGYTF. V is TRBV20-1 and J is TRBJ1-2; D is uncertain. Trimming removed 5 bases at V and 4 bases at J, with 23 bases between. The CDR3 spans 16 residues. Looked up from germline, CDR1 is DFQATT and CDR2 is SNEGSKA (reference sequence).

This clonotype was seen at least ten times. The V and J genes are TRBV7-1 and TRBJ1-2, with D hard to call. TRBV7-1 is annotated as an ORF whose role is uncertain. V was shortened by 5 bases and J by 4 bases, with 23 bases between the two germline ends. CDR3 size: 17 residues. The DNA for the CDR3 is TGTGCCAGCAGCCCGGTCGTTCACGAGGGAAAGACCTATGGCTACACCTTC. Translated, it gives CASSPVVHEGKTYGYTF.

This clonotype was detected only once. A much larger clonotype is one base distant, so this may be a read error. The rearrangement uses TRBV3-1 and TRBJ2-7; tentative D call: TRBD2 (5 bases). The J call may be incorrect, as the DNA end agrees better with TRBJ2-5. The CDR3 extends over 17 amino acids. Germline loops: CDR1 LGHDT, CDR2 YNNKEL (reference sequence). The CDR3 spells CAGSGLDPISFSETQYF. The CDR3 bases are TGTGCCGGCAGCGGTTTGGATCCCATTTCTTTCTCTGAGACCCAGTACTTC.

As for this clonotype: A much larger clone lies one base from this, so it may be a read error. This chain links TRBV6-2 or TRBV6-3 with TRBJ2-7; 7 bases line up with TRBD2. Germline loops: CDR1 MNHEY, CDR2 SVGEGT. V was clipped by 10 bases and J by 1 base; unmatched bases: 10. The CDR3 sequence is 14 residues long. The CDR3 DNA sequence: TGTGCCACCGATCGCGGGAGAGAATCCTACGAGCAGTACGTC. Amino acids: CATDRGRESYEQYV.

This clonotype showed up just once. A much larger clone differs by one base, so this may be a read error. This chain joins TRBV10-3 and TRBJ1-1; 11 positions match TRBD1. In germline, CDR1 is ENHRY, CDR2 SYGVKD. The CDR3 is 14 residues long. The CDR3 nucleotides are TGTGCCGTCAGTAGGGGACAGGGGGACACTGAAGCTTTCTTT. Protein sequence: CAVSRGQGDTEAFF.

Turning to this clonotype: It may be a read error: a sequence one base away is much more abundant. The chain is built from TRBV7-3 and TRBJ2-7; D possibly corresponds to TRBD2 (6 bases). This CDR3 region has 15 residues. In germline, CDR1 is SGHTA, CDR2 FQGTGA. This CDR3 is CANSLSGGGDYEQYF. The DNA of the CDR3 is TGTGCCAACAGCTTAAGTGGTGGAGGGGACTACGAGCAGTACTTC. The entire variable domain, with the rest obtained from reference TRBV7-3 and TRBJ2-7, is as follows: GAGVSQTPSNKVTEKGKYVELRCDPISGHTALYWYRQSLGQGPEFLIYFQGTGAADDSGLPNDRFFAVRPEGSVSTLKIQRTERGDSAVYLCANSLSGGGDYEQYFGPGTRLTVT.

This clonotype has at least ten counts. The J gene is TRBJ2-7, the V gene TRBV7-2; D remains ambiguous. Deletions cut 5 bases from V and 7 bases from J, with 18 bases between. CDR1 and CDR2 from the germline V gene are SGHTA and FQGNSA. The CDR3 extends over 14 amino acids. The CDR3 loop reads CASSTGPVPSEQYF. CDR3 DNA: TGTGCCAGCAGCACGGGTCCGGTCCCGTCAGAGCAGTACTTC.

In the case of this clonotype: Since a much larger clone is just one base distant, this may be a read error. This chain uses TRBV2 with TRBJ1-6; possible D gene TRBD1, 5 bases. The germline CDR1 and CDR2 sequences are SNHLY and FYNNEI. There are 12 residues in the CDR3. CDR3 sequence (DNA): TGTGCCAGCCACCCCGGGGACTCACCCCCCCACTTT. It translates to CASHPGDSPPHF.

Regarding this clonotype: This may be a read error, as it is one base from a much larger clone. The chain recombines TRBV6-6 with TRBJ1-4; D unclear. Germline CDR1 MNHNY, CDR2 SVGAGI (reference sequence). The CDR3 has 13 residues. V lost 10 bases and J lost 8, with 17 bases in between. CDR3 sequence (DNA): TGTGCCACCACGAAGGCCTCCCTGGAAAAACTGTTTTTT. Encoded protein: CATTKASLEKLFF.

Details on this clonotype: A much larger clone lies a single base off, so this may be a read error. CDR3 region: CASSRGVGSGGLGEQYF. CDR3 coding DNA: TGCGCCAGCAGCCGAGGGGTCGGTAGCGGGGGATTGGGGGAGCAGTACTTC. The rearrangement joins TRBV4-3 to TRBJ2-4; TRBD2 agrees at 9 bases. The CDR3 has 17 amino acids. Germline CDR1 reads LGHNA; CDR2 reads YSLEER. V was clipped by 4 bases and J by 13 bases; unmatched bases: 20.

This clonotype came up a few times. V usage is TRBV2 and J usage is TRBJ1-1; D not certain. The CDR3 contains 12 residues. Germline assignment: CDR1 SNHLY and CDR2 FYNNEI. V shed 6 bases and J shed 7 bases, with 12 bases lying between them. The CDR3 bases are TGTGCCAGCAGACGGAGGGAGTATGAAGCTTTCTTT. This sequence encodes CASRRREYEAFF.

In the case of this clonotype: One base away lies a much larger clone, so this may be a sequencing read error. The rearrangement links TRBV7-9 to TRBJ2-2, with D perhaps TRBD2 (5 bases). Germline lookup yields CDR1 SEHNR and CDR2 FQNEAQ (reference sequence). This CDR3 has 15 amino acids. Here the CDR3 reads CASSLRVIHTGELVF. As DNA, the CDR3 is TGTGCCAGCAGCTTAAGGGTGATTCACACCGGGGAGCTGGTTTTT.

Remarks on this clonotype: This sequence may be a read error, since a much larger clone differs from it by one base. This is likely a read error, given that the CDR3 carries no conserved phenylalanine or tryptophan at its end. The J gene is TRBJ1-1, the V gene TRBV3-1, with D possibly being TRBD1 (5 bases). The CDR3 consists of 15 residues. V was clipped by 4 bases and J by 1 base, with 13 bases between them. Per germline, CDR1 LGHDT and CDR2 YNNKEL (reference sequence). DNA for the CDR3: TGTGCCAGCAGCCCATACGGGACCTCGAACACTGAAGCTTTCCTT. Amino acid sequence: CASSPYGTSNTEAFL.

The chain recombines TRBV3-1 with TRBJ2-2; D call uncertain. CDR3 size: 18 residues. Trimming cost V 5 bases and J 5 bases, with 24 bases left between them. Germline V gives CDR1 LGHDT, CDR2 YNNKEL (reference sequence). This CDR3 is CASSSNSPISGLTGELFF. The DNA for the CDR3 is TGTGCCAGCAGCTCGAATAGTCCCATTTCAGGCTTGACCGGGGAGCTGTTTTTT. The full variable domain, with the rest looked up from reference TRBV3-1 and TRBJ2-2, is DTAVSQTPKYLVTQMGNDKSIKCEQNLGHDTMYWYKQDSKKFLKIMFSYNNKELIINETVPNRFSPKSPDKAHLNLHINSLELGDSAVYFCASSSNSPISGLTGELFFGEGSRLTVL.

This clonotype was recorded at least ten times. The chain joins TRBV6-5 to TRBJ2-5; perhaps TRBD1 as D (5 bases). Between the trimmed V and J ends, which lost 2 bases and 2 bases, there was a span of 15 bases. The CDR3 totals 16 residues. CDR1 is MNHEY, CDR2 SVGAGI, per germline. The CDR3 coding sequence is TGTGCCAGCAGTTACGACGCCGACAGACTGCAAGAGACCCAGTACTTC. It yields the protein CASSYDADRLQETQYF.

This clonotype was seen at least ten times. The V gene is TRBV30, the J gene TRBJ1-2; D might be TRBD1 (5 bases). Deletions cut 2 bases from V and 8 bases from J, with 21 bases between. The germline CDR1 and CDR2 sequences are GTSNPN and SVGIG (reference sequence). This CDR3 spans 15 amino acids. The CDR3 here is CAWSLSSAGAVGYTF. Here the CDR3 DNA reads TGTGCCTGGAGTTTATCATCCGCCGGGGCGGTGGGCTACACCTTC.

In regard to this clonotype: A much larger clone sits a single nucleotide away, making a read error possible. V gene TRBV7-8 combines with J gene TRBJ2-2; no firm D call. The germline V gene encodes CDR1 SGHVS and CDR2 FQNEAQ. The CDR3 totals 16 residues. The CDR3 protein is CASNLSGPGNTGELFF. CDR3 DNA sequence: TGTGCCAGCAACTTAAGTGGGCCCGGGAACACCGGGGAGCTGTTTTTT.

At least ten counts were recorded for this clonotype. The chain combines TRBV5-3 with TRBJ2-7, with a tentative D call TRBD2 (6 bases). TRBV5-3 is an open reading frame, and its role is uncertain. The ends were cut back, 4 bases at V and 6 bases at J, with 14 bases in the middle. The CDR3 has 13 amino acids. The chain's CDR3 is CARSLSGAGEQYF. In nucleotides, the CDR3 is TGTGCCAGAAGCCTTTCGGGAGCGGGCGAGCAGTACTTC.

Concerning this clonotype itself: This clone may be a read error of a much larger clone one base away. This chain joins TRBV12-3 or TRBV12-4 and TRBJ2-3, with TRBD1 matching over 9 bases. This CDR3 region has 14 residues. The CDR3 coding sequence is TGTGCCAGCAGTTTAGTCGAGACAGGGGGAACGCGGTATTTT. Protein product: CASSLVETGGTRYF.

The genes are TRBV5-1 and TRBJ2-1; 7 positions match TRBD1. The CDR3 covers 15 residues. Looked up from germline, CDR1 is SGHRS and CDR2 is YFSETQ. The V gene end was trimmed by 0 bases and the J gene end by 1 base; junction bases not matched to a gene: 1. The CDR3 region is CASSLGGQSYNEQFF. CDR3 bases: TGCGCCAGCAGCTTGGGGGGACAGTCCTACAATGAGCAGTTCTTC.

This clonotype was observed at least ten times. The CDR3 bases are TGTGCCAGCTCACCGCGGATGCCGGGACAGGGGATCTACGAGCAGTACTTC. Protein sequence: CASSPRMPGQGIYEQYF. The genes are TRBV18 and TRBJ2-7, with 10 bases identical to TRBD1. This CDR3 has 17 residues. The ends lost 3 bases at V and 3 bases at J; junction bases unmatched: 11. Germline V gene lookup returns CDR1 KGHSH and CDR2 LQKENI.

In this sample, this clonotype turned up many times. J is TRBJ2-7 and V is TRBV21-1; the table names TRBD1, a call not compared with the DNA. TRBV21-1 is labeled a pseudogene. The CDR3 is 22 residues long. The CDR3 nucleotides read TGTGCCAGCAGCAAAAGAGTGGACCTGACCATGCTCGGACAGGGCTTCTCCTACGAGCAGTACTTC. The encoded protein is CASSKRVDLTMLGQGFSYEQYF.

This clonotype has ten or more counts. The rearrangement links TRBV6-2 or TRBV6-3 to TRBJ2-6; D not resolved. The CDR3 extends over 16 amino acids. Germline V gene lookup returns CDR1 MNHEY and CDR2 SVGEGT. Trimming stripped 6 bases from V and 2 bases from J, with 14 bases between. The CDR3 DNA reads as TGTGCCAGCAGCCCATGGTCCAACCCTGGGGCCAACGTCCTGACTTTC. Residues: CASSPWSNPGANVLTF.

This clonotype has only a few counts. This sequence joins TRBV6-2 or TRBV6-3 and TRBJ2-6, with TRBD2 matching over 8 bases. The germline gives CDR1 MNHEY, CDR2 SVGEGT. The CDR3 contains 17 residues. The V and J ends lost 8 bases and 1 base, in that order; junction bases with no gene match: 10. The DNA for the CDR3 is TGTGCCAGCGGTTCCGGGACTAGGCTTTCTGGGGCCAACGTCCTGACTTTC. Amino acids: CASGSGTRLSGANVLTF.

The chain employs TRBV29-1 and TRBJ1-2; D remains ambiguous. The germline V gene encodes CDR1 SQVTM and CDR2 ANQGSEA. Trimming pared 6 bases from V and 2 bases from J, leaving 7 bases between. The CDR3 sequence is 11 residues long. The CDR3 region has the DNA TGCAGCGTGGCAGAGAACTATGGCTACACCTTC. Protein: CSVAENYGYTF. The variable domain in full, with the rest retrieved from reference TRBV29-1 and TRBJ1-2, is SAVISQKPSRDICQRGTSLTIQCQVDSQVTMMFWYRQQPGQSLTLIATANQGSEATYESGFVIDKFPISRPNLTFSTLTVSNMSPEDSSIYLCSVAENYGYTFGSGTRLTVV.

This clonotype was seen ten or more times. The chain carries TRBV27 and TRBJ2-2, with 11 bases fitting TRBD2. J was trimmed by 4 bases and V by 7 bases; bases with no gene match: 11. The germline CDR1 and CDR2 sequences are MNHEY and SMNVEV (reference sequence). The CDR3 sequence is 17 residues long. The CDR3 nucleotides are TGTGCCAGCATCAGGGGGGGGACTAGCGGAATCACCGGGGAGCTGTTTTTT. Its translation: CASIRGGTSGITGELFF.

The chain uses TRBV9 and TRBJ2-6; 7 bases fit TRBD1. Germline V CDR1 and CDR2: SGDLS, YYNGEE. The trim removed 4 bases at V and 0 bases at J, leaving 13 bases unmatched. The CDR3 consists of 19 residues. The CDR3 spells CASSRQGPSLTSGANVLTF. As DNA, the CDR3 is TGTGCCAGCAGCAGACAGGGTCCTAGTTTAACCTCTGGGGCCAACGTCCTGACTTTC.

At least ten counts were recorded for this clonotype. This chain links TRBV7-6 with TRBJ1-2; D is unclear. CDR3 length equals 17 residues. Trimming pared 4 bases from V and 4 bases from J, leaving 22 bases between. Looked up from germline, CDR1 is SGHVS and CDR2 is FNYEAQ. The CDR3 DNA reads as TGTGCCAGCAGCTGTGGTCGTGAATCTCGAAAGACCTATGGCTACACCTTC. This codes for CASSCGRESRKTYGYTF.